The 25 T cell receptor beta chains below were found in one sample sequenced in a study of CXCR3-negative and CXCR3-positive naive CD8 T cells. The study made its TRB cDNA libraries by 5' RACE, adding UMI labels. TCRdb reprocessed the 5' RACE reads and reports one entry per CDR3 protein, with no DNA. The repertoire table contains approximately 58,000 distinct CDR3 sequences. The source material was naive CXCR3- CD8+ T cells from blood. As to subset: CD45RO-CCR7+CD27+CD95- naive CD8+ T cells lacking CXCR3 (TNR3-). These receptors came from a human donor in good health. Some clones in this sample may be carry-over from other donors' samples.

This chain joins TRBV5-5 and TRBJ2-7; the D gene TCRdb calls, TRBD2, cannot be checked with no DNA. This CDR3 region has 15 residues. Germline CDR1 is SGHKS and CDR2 is YYEKEE (reference sequence). CDR3 sequence: CASSPTSGGTHEQYF.

The chain joins TRBV7-9 to TRBJ2-5; the TCRdb D gene call, TRBD2, has no DNA to confirm it. The CDR3 totals 17 residues. CDR1 and CDR2 (germline): SEHNR, FQNEAQ (reference sequence). CDR3 amino acids: CASGPWTSGGAWETQYF.

The genes are TRBV6-2 or TRBV6-3 and TRBJ1-2. The germline CDR1 and CDR2 sequences are MNHEY and SVGEGT. The CDR3 consists of 16 residues. This CDR3 reads CASSLETVGRIYGYTF.

The chain carries TRBV3-2 and TRBJ2-5; without DNA, the TCRdb call of TRBD2 cannot be checked. TRBV3-2 is tagged as a pseudogene. The CDR3 consists of 17 residues. The CDR3 loop reads CASSQDIASGEQETQYF.

This chain connects TRBV6-2 or TRBV6-3 to TRBJ2-7; without DNA, the TCRdb call of TRBD2 cannot be checked. The CDR3 sequence is 12 residues long. The germline CDR1 and CDR2 sequences are MNHEY and SVGEGT. CDR3 loop: CASSDTSAEQYF.

The chain combines TRBV21-1 with TRBJ1-3; with no DNA, the TCRdb D assignment of TRBD1 cannot be verified. TRBV21-1 is termed a pseudogene. The CDR3 totals 16 residues. The CDR3 sequence is CASSVGQANSGNTIYF.

This chain links TRBV28 with TRBJ2-2; TCRdb picks TRBD1, but there is no DNA to check that call. The CDR3 extends over 15 amino acids. Looked up from germline, CDR1 is MDHEN and CDR2 is SYDVKM. The chain's CDR3 is CASSFGQDNTGELFF.

V gene TRBV15 combines with J gene TRBJ2-5; TCRdb's assignment of TRBD1 cannot be checked, as there is no DNA. CDR3 size: 18 residues. Germline V gene data show CDR1 as LNHNV and CDR2 as YYDKDF (reference sequence). The CDR3 region is CATSREDRRLDAGETQYF.

CDR3 protein: CASQQGPNYEQYF. The gene calls are TRBV7-9 and TRBJ2-7; absent DNA, TCRdb's TRBD1 call cannot be checked. The V gene's germline CDR1 is SEHNR and CDR2 FQNEAQ (reference sequence). This CDR3 contains 13 residues.

This sequence joins TRBV7-3 and TRBJ2-5; as DNA is missing, the TRBD2 call by TCRdb cannot be tested. The CDR3 has 15 amino acids. Germline V gene lookup returns CDR1 SGHTA and CDR2 FQGTGA. The CDR3 protein is CASSATAGGQETQYF.

This clonotype registers medium-sized by frequency. V is TRBV19 and J is TRBJ2-4; TCRdb's assignment of TRBD1 cannot be checked, as there is no DNA. In germline, CDR1 is LNHDA, CDR2 SQIVND (reference sequence). The CDR3 length is 16 residues. The CDR3 reads CASSIGAGMAKNIQYF. Based on the CDR3 plus reference TRBV19 and TRBJ2-4, the full variable domain is DGGITQSPKYLFRKEGQNVTLSCEQNLNHDAMYWYRQDPGQGLRLIYYSQIVNDFQKGDIAEGYSVSREKKESFPLTVTSAQKNPTAFYLCASSIGAGMAKNIQYFGAGTRLSVL.

This chain uses TRBV6-5 with TRBJ2-5; TCRdb's D call, TRBD1, is unchecked because there is no DNA. The CDR3 totals 15 residues. Germline V gives CDR1 MNHEY, CDR2 SVGAGI. CDR3 sequence: CASSSSRGLQETQYF.

The chain has TRBV29-1 and TRBJ1-1; lacking DNA, the TRBD1 call made by TCRdb goes unchecked. The CDR3 totals 15 residues. Germline CDR1 SQVTM, CDR2 ANQGSEA. The CDR3: CSVDSGTRAATEAFF. Together with reference TRBV29-1 and TRBJ1-1, the CDR3 gives the full variable domain: SAVISQKPSRDICQRGTSLTIQCQVDSQVTMMFWYRQQPGQSLTLIATANQGSEATYESGFVIDKFPISRPNLTFSTLTVSNMSPEDSSIYLCSVDSGTRAATEAFFGQGTRLTVV.

This chain connects TRBV7-2 to TRBJ2-6. Germline assignment: CDR1 SGHTA and CDR2 FQGNSA. The CDR3 spans 14 residues. CDR3 region: CASSFVSGANVLTF.

V and J are TRBV4-3 and TRBJ2-3. The CDR3 is 15 amino acids. Germline V gene sequence: CDR1 LGHNA, CDR2 YSLEER. Here the CDR3 reads CASSQEPDLADTQYF.

The chain links TRBV29-1 to TRBJ2-5. CDR3 length equals 12 residues. Germline loops: CDR1 SQVTM, CDR2 ANQGSEA. CDR3 region: CSQSTFQETQYF.

The CDR3 loop is CSVHRGSDTQYF. This chain links TRBV29-1 with TRBJ2-3; with no DNA, the TCRdb D assignment of TRBD1 cannot be verified. From germline, CDR1 is SQVTM and CDR2 ANQGSEA. The CDR3 spans 12 residues.

This sequence joins TRBV7-2 and TRBJ1-4; TCRdb names TRBD1, which stays unverified in the absence of DNA. The germline V gene encodes CDR1 SGHTA and CDR2 FQGNSA. This CDR3 is built from 18 residues. This CDR3 reads CASSRSLQNRGTNEKLFF.

The CDR3 reads CACSLAPGPLYNEQFF. This chain connects TRBV7-6 to TRBJ2-1; TCRdb designates TRBD1, a call that cannot be tested without DNA. The CDR3 extends over 16 amino acids. Germline CDR1 is SGHVS and CDR2 is FNYEAQ.

The rearrangement links TRBV4-3 to TRBJ2-7; TCRdb lists TRBD1, though no DNA is available to test this call. Germline V gene lookup returns CDR1 LGHNA and CDR2 YSLEER. The CDR3 spans 14 residues. The CDR3 protein is CASSPTPGHYEQYF.

The chain has TRBV19 and TRBJ2-1; no DNA is available, so the TRBD1 call from TCRdb remains unchecked. The CDR3 sequence is 13 residues long. Per germline, CDR1 LNHDA and CDR2 SQIVND (reference sequence). The CDR3: CASSMGWGNEQFF.

J is TRBJ2-6 and V is TRBV29-1; TCRdb returns TRBD1, unconfirmable since there is no DNA. From germline, CDR1 is SQVTM and CDR2 ANQGSEA. The CDR3 extends over 17 amino acids. Here the CDR3 reads CSVGGGDSFSGANVLTF.

This chain links TRBV12-3 or TRBV12-4 with TRBJ2-5. CDR3 length: 13 residues. The CDR3 sequence is CASSLIFQETQYF.

V and J are TRBV7-8 and TRBJ2-1; checking the TCRdb D call of TRBD1 is not possible without DNA. Germline loops: CDR1 SGHVS, CDR2 FQNEAQ. The CDR3 is 17 residues long. The CDR3: CASSSFGTFSSYNEQFF.

The chain is built from TRBV7-9 and TRBJ1-1. CDR1 is SEHNR, CDR2 FQNEAQ, per germline (reference sequence). This CDR3 contains 15 residues. CDR3 in amino acids: CASSFSLGMNTEAFF. Full variable domain (outside the CDR3, taken from reference TRBV7-9 and TRBJ1-1): DTGVSQNPRHKITKRGQNVTFRCDPISEHNRLYWYRQTLGQGPEFLTYFQNEAQLEKSRLLSDRFSAERPKGSFSTLEIQRTEQGDSAMYLCASSFSLGMNTEAFFGQGTRLTVV.